This T cell receptor (beta chain) came from a study of cytomegalovirus exposure and HLA in healthy donors. As for the study in general: The roughly 130 validation repertoires used the same platform as the roughly 720 first-cohort repertoires (as reported by a later analysis). Findings and limits, study-wide: Despite most TCR sequences being rare, some public TCRs occurred in many donors. In vitro checks showed that a few CMV-associated chains really do target CMV antigens.

The repertoire was sequenced with immunoSEQ multiplex PCR; TCRdb's copy has only in-frame clones and lacks some. The sample lists about 180,000 clones, just under 90% occurring once. This CDR3 contains 15 residues. Per the germline V gene, CDR1 is SNHLY and CDR2 is FYNNEI. The trim removed 6 bases at V and 5 bases at J, leaving 3 bases unmatched. Note on this clone: Its antigen remains unidentified.

V gene TRBV2 combines with J gene TRBJ2-1, with 14 bases aligning to TRBD2. The sequencing input was PBMCs. This sequence was found in a woman in her 30s in good health and CMV-seronegative. CDR3 residues: CASRQGLAGDNEQFF. The DNA for the CDR3 is TGTGCCAGCAGACAGGGACTAGCGGGAGACAATGAGCAGTTCTTC.